This paragraph reports one T cell receptor (beta chain). Antigen specificity is unknown. Amplified TCR beta CDR3 regions derived from RNA transcripts. RT-PCR in the first round (using the HTBI primer set) targeted the TCR CDR3. TCRdb redid the calling of the multiplex PCR reads with MiXCR, one entry per CDR3 protein. The data contain 350,000 to 400,000 distinct CDR3 sequences, about 18% of them singletons. This specimen comes from a study of T cells in Graves' hyperthyroidism and ophthalmopathy. Study results and caveats: Ophthalmopathy prediction by the model preceded onset by a median about 6.3 months. Blood samples included most of the expanded thyroid clonotypes exceeding 0.001.

The CDR3 spans 12 residues. V was trimmed by 8 bases and J by 1 base, leaving 11 bases between them. CDR1 SQVTM and CDR2 ANQGSEA come from the germline V gene. This rearrangement joins TRBV29-1 to TRBJ1-1, with D possibly being TRBD1 (5 bases). The sample was blood. The receptor comes from a woman younger than 30 with Graves' hyperthyroidism. CDR3 residues: CSSGRQNTEAFF. The CDR3 DNA follows: TGCAGCTCGGGACGGCAGAACACTGAAGCTTTCTTT.